A single sample is the source of the 28 T cell receptor beta chains below, sequenced in a study of blood T cell repertoires in COVID-19. Sequencing was performed with immunoSEQ multiplex PCR; in TCRdb, only in-frame clones are kept and a portion is missing. This table has 150,000 or so clones, 70% to 85% appearing once. Sequencing input: peripheral blood. Receptor source: a woman aged 80 or older with acute or convalescent COVID-19.

The chain joins TRBV6-2 or TRBV6-3 to TRBJ2-2; D may be TRBD2 (5 bases). CDR3 length: 17 residues. The germline gives CDR1 MNHEY, CDR2 SVGEGT. Trimming removed 0 bases at V and 0 bases at J, with 11 bases between. This CDR3 reads CASSYSEGLSNTGELFF. The CDR3 bases are TGTGCCAGCAGTTACTCTGAGGGCTTATCGAACACCGGGGAGCTGTTTTTT.

The CDR3 nucleotides are TGTGCCAGCAGTTTAGTCGGGAATGAAGCTTTCTTT. Encoded protein: CASSLVGNEAFF. The V call is TRBV12-3 or TRBV12-4, the J call TRBJ1-1; D is undetermined. CDR3 length: 12 amino acids. Trimming cost V 1 base and J 7 bases, with 7 bases left between them.

In this sample, this clone turned up a few times. The rearrangement uses TRBV5-6 and TRBJ2-5; D may be TRBD1 (5 bases). Germline V gene lookup returns CDR1 SGHDT and CDR2 YYEEEE. The ends were cut back, 4 bases at V and 6 bases at J, with 22 bases in the middle. The CDR3 is made up of 16 amino acids. CDR3 in amino acids: CASSPTAQGSAKTQYF. The CDR3 DNA sequence: TGTGCCAGCAGCCCCACAGCCCAGGGCTCGGCGAAGACCCAGTACTTC.

This chain uses TRBV29-1 with TRBJ1-2; TRBD1 aligns across 7 bases. The J segment lost 1 base and the V segment lost 7 bases, leaving 3 bases of the junction unmatched. Germline CDR1 and CDR2: SQVTM and ANQGSEA. This CDR3 has 12 residues. CDR3 sequence: CSARQGNYGYTF. As DNA, the CDR3 is TGCAGCGCTCGACAGGGTAACTATGGCTACACCTTC. The entire variable domain, with the rest obtained from reference TRBV29-1 and TRBJ1-2, is as follows: SAVISQKPSRDICQRGTSLTIQCQVDSQVTMMFWYRQQPGQSLTLIATANQGSEATYESGFVIDKFPISRPNLTFSTLTVSNMSPEDSSIYLCSARQGNYGYTFGSGTRLTVV.

This clone was seen only a few times. V and J are TRBV29-1 and TRBJ2-3; 7 bases align to TRBD2. Germline CDR1 is SQVTM and CDR2 is ANQGSEA. The CDR3 extends over 14 amino acids. The ends lost 4 bases at V and 4 bases at J; junction bases unmatched: 8. The CDR3 DNA reads TGCAGCGTTGGGGCTAGCGGTAGTGCAGATACGCAGTATTTT. This translates into CSVGASGSADTQYF.

The CDR3 nucleotides read TGTGCAAGTCGCTTAGGTGGCCGTAGCACAGATACGCAGTATTTT. Amino acid sequence: CASRLGGRSTDTQYF. J is TRBJ2-3 and V is TRBV12-2; the table calls TRBD1, which could not be checked here. TRBV12-2 is shown as a pseudogene. The CDR3 covers 15 residues.

The chain recombines TRBV5-1 with TRBJ2-1; D may be TRBD2 (6 bases). Between the trimmed V and J ends, which lost 2 bases and 4 bases, there was a span of 13 bases. The germline gives CDR1 SGHRS, CDR2 YFSETQ. The CDR3 runs 15 residues. CDR3 region: CASSFSGLSYNEQFF. Written as DNA, the CDR3 is TGCGCCAGCAGCTTCTCGGGACTCTCATACAATGAGCAGTTCTTC.

The rearrangement uses TRBV18 and TRBJ1-1, with a possible D match to TRBD1 (5 bases). Germline CDR1 is KGHSH and CDR2 is LQKENI. V shed 6 bases and J shed 1 base, with 15 bases lying between them. This CDR3 is built from 15 residues. CDR3 protein: CASSQGADPNTEAFF. The CDR3 coding sequence is TGTGCCAGCTCTCAGGGTGCGGACCCGAACACTGAAGCTTTCTTT.

This rearrangement joins TRBV5-1 to TRBJ1-2; D gene uncertain. Between the trimmed V and J ends, which lost 5 bases and 0 bases, there was a span of 8 bases. CDR1 and CDR2 (germline): SGHRS, YFSETQ. This CDR3 spans 13 amino acids. DNA for the CDR3: TGCGCCAGCAGGCAGGATCCTAACTATGGCTACACCTTC. Translating gives CASRQDPNYGYTF. Using reference TRBV5-1 and TRBJ1-2 for the parts outside the CDR3, the full variable domain is KAGVTQTPRYLIKTRGQQVTLSCSPISGHRSVSWYQQTPGQGLQFLFEYFSETQRNKGNFPGRFSGRQFSNSRSEMNVSTLELGDSALYLCASRQDPNYGYTFGSGTRLTVV.

This sequence joins TRBV7-9 and TRBJ1-5, with D perhaps matching TRBD1 (5 bases). Trimming shortened V by 0 bases and J by 12 bases, and 9 bases separated the two germline ends. The CDR3 extends over 12 amino acids. CDR1 SEHNR and CDR2 FQNEAQ come from the germline V gene (reference sequence). The CDR3, as DNA: TGTGCCAGCAGCTTAGCAGGCGGGGGCCAGCATTTT. Its protein is CASSLAGGGQHF.

The J gene is TRBJ1-1, the V gene TRBV10-3; no clear D gene. Germline values: CDR1 ENHRY, CDR2 SYGVKD. Trimming took off 4 bases at V and 4 bases at J, with 13 bases between the two ends. This CDR3 is built from 14 residues. CDR3 sequence (DNA): TGTGCCATCAGTGTCTCGGGTTTCGGCACTGAAGCTTTCTTT. This codes for CAISVSGFGTEAFF.

The V and J genes are TRBV6-1 and TRBJ2-6; the D gene is possibly TRBD1 (6 bases). The CDR3 covers 16 residues. Germline CDR1 reads MNHNS; CDR2 reads SASEGT. Between the trimmed V and J ends, which lost 5 bases and 0 bases, there was a span of 11 bases. Here the CDR3 DNA reads TGTGCCAGCAGTAAAGGACAGATCTCTGGGGCCAACGTCCTGACTTTC. Translated: CASSKGQISGANVLTF.

The chain combines TRBV3-1 (or the pseudogene TRBV3-2) with TRBJ1-2; TRBD1 aligns across 7 bases. Germline V gene sequence: CDR1 LGHDT, CDR2 YNNKEL (reference sequence). Trimming cost V 2 bases and J 6 bases; bases outside gene matches: 6. This CDR3 has 14 amino acids. The CDR3 loop reads CASSQRQGNHGYTF. CDR3 DNA: TGTGCCAGCAGCCAAAGACAGGGTAATCATGGCTACACCTTC.

This clone occurred a few times. The chain combines TRBV5-4 with TRBJ2-7; the D gene is possibly TRBD1 (5 bases). The CDR3 is 15 amino acids. Trimming removed 0 bases from V and 0 bases from J, with 10 bases in between. Germline V gene lookup returns CDR1 SGHNT and CDR2 YYREEE (reference sequence). The CDR3 DNA reads as TGTGCCAGCAGCTTGGCCCCAGACAGCTCCTACGAGCAGTACTTC. Translating it yields CASSLAPDSSYEQYF. The full variable domain, completed using reference TRBV5-4 and TRBJ2-7, is ETGVTQSPTHLIKTRGQQVTLRCSSQSGHNTVSWYQQALGQGPQFIFQYYREEENGRGNFPPRFSGLQFPNYSSELNVNALELDDSALYLCASSLAPDSSYEQYFGPGTRLTVT.

The chain has TRBV6-5 and TRBJ1-5; D uncertain. V was cut by 2 bases and J by 4 bases, with 9 bases left in between. The CDR3 has 14 residues. Per germline, CDR1 MNHEY and CDR2 SVGAGI. As DNA, the CDR3 is TGTGCCAGCAGTTACGGCAGGAATAATCAGCCCCAGCATTTT. Its translation: CASSYGRNNQPQHF.

This sequence joins TRBV25-1 and TRBJ2-7, with D possibly being TRBD1 (6 bases). The CDR3 has 15 amino acids. Trimming took 4 bases from V and 2 from J, leaving 15 bases between them. Germline assignment: CDR1 MGHDK and CDR2 SYGVNS. The DNA for the CDR3 is TGTGCCAGCAGTGGGGCCGAACAGGGTACCTACGAGCAGTACTTC. It translates to CASSGAEQGTYEQYF.

The chain combines TRBV7-9 with TRBJ2-7; TRBD2 aligns across 8 bases. V was pared by 5 bases and J by 3 bases, with 6 bases of the junction left unmatched. The CDR3 has 14 amino acids. The germline V gene has CDR1 SEHNR and CDR2 FQNEAQ (reference sequence). CDR3 nucleotides: TGTGCCAGCAGCGAAGCGGGGGCAGTCTACGAGCAGTACTTC. Protein sequence: CASSEAGAVYEQYF.

V and J are TRBV6-5 and TRBJ1-5, with 10 positions matching TRBD1. V lost 8 bases to trimming and J lost 3 bases; unmatched junction nucleotides: 7. Germline assignment: CDR1 MNHEY and CDR2 SVGAGI. The CDR3 covers 15 residues. The CDR3 DNA reads TGTGCCAGCGGAAAAGGGACAGGGGTCAATCAGCCCCAGCATTTT. Translation gives CASGKGTGVNQPQHF.

The V and J genes are TRBV5-4 and TRBJ2-5; the D gene is possibly TRBD1 (6 bases). CDR1 and CDR2 from the germline V gene are SGHNT and YYREEE (reference sequence). Deletions cut 4 bases from V and 3 bases from J, with 16 bases between. The CDR3 is 15 residues long. The CDR3, as DNA: TGTGCCAGCAGCCCTGCCGGGACACGAAAAGAGACCCAGTACTTC. Translating gives CASSPAGTRKETQYF.

The chain uses TRBV5-1 and TRBJ2-5; 12 bases line up with TRBD2. The germline gives CDR1 SGHRS, CDR2 YFSETQ. J gave up 4 bases and V 3 bases, and 7 bases lay outside the gene matches. The CDR3 is 16 amino acids. The CDR3 DNA follows: TGCGCCAGCAGCTATCAGACTAGCGGGGGTAGAGAGACCCAGTACTTC. Its translation: CASSYQTSGGRETQYF. Together with reference TRBV5-1 and TRBJ2-5, the CDR3 gives the full variable domain: KAGVTQTPRYLIKTRGQQVTLSCSPISGHRSVSWYQQTPGQGLQFLFEYFSETQRNKGNFPGRFSGRQFSNSRSEMNVSTLELGDSALYLCASSYQTSGGRETQYFGPGTRLLVL.

The chain carries TRBV5-1 and TRBJ2-1; 13 bases are a match to TRBD2. Germline loops: CDR1 SGHRS, CDR2 YFSETQ. This CDR3 region has 16 residues. V shed 4 bases and J 9 bases; nucleotides not matched to a gene: 10. The CDR3 is CASSLTSGGAWTEQFF. The CDR3, as DNA: TGCGCCAGCAGCCTAACTAGCGGGGGGGCCTGGACTGAGCAGTTCTTC.

To note about this clone: Other DNA sequences of this sample code for an identical CDR3. The rearrangement uses TRBV5-5 and TRBJ1-1; D is undetermined. From germline, CDR1 is SGHKS and CDR2 YYEKEE (reference sequence). V was pared by 0 bases and J by 3 bases, with 6 bases between. There are 13 residues in the CDR3. The CDR3 here is CASSLVRDTEAFF. CDR3 coding DNA: TGTGCCAGCAGCTTGGTCCGGGACACTGAAGCTTTCTTT.

J is TRBJ1-1 and V is TRBV6-5; D gene unclear. Germline CDR1 reads MNHEY; CDR2 reads SVGAGI. V was trimmed by 2 bases and J by 4 bases, leaving 14 bases between them. This CDR3 comprises 15 residues. The CDR3 protein is CASSYRGVRGTEAFF. Here the CDR3 DNA reads TGTGCCAGCAGTTACCGAGGCGTACGAGGCACTGAAGCTTTCTTT.

The rearrangement links TRBV5-6 to TRBJ2-3, with 7 nucleotides matching TRBD2. CDR1 is SGHDT and CDR2 is YYEEEE in the germline V gene. V shed 4 bases, J shed 8 bases, and the junction held 7 bases outside the gene matches. The CDR3 has 13 amino acids. CDR3 sequence (DNA): TGTGCCAGCAGCCGGGACTATCAGGGTACGCAGTATTTT. The encoded protein is CASSRDYQGTQYF.

This clone has a handful of counts. The CDR3 DNA sequence: TGTGCCAGTAGTATCAGGCCCAGGGGGCGAGGAGAGACCCAGTACTTC. Amino acids: CASSIRPRGRGETQYF. The chain links TRBV19 to TRBJ2-5; 8 bases align to TRBD1. The V segment lost 3 bases and the J segment 4 bases; nucleotides outside the gene matches: 10. This CDR3 region has 16 residues. The germline V gene has CDR1 LNHDA and CDR2 SQIVND (reference sequence).

The V call is TRBV4-3, the J call TRBJ1-2, with D maybe TRBD1 (6 bases). Per germline, CDR1 LGHNA and CDR2 YSLEER. CDR3 size: 17 residues. V lost 0 bases to trimming and J lost 4 bases, with 18 bases between them. The CDR3 here is CASSQDGPRTDLYGYTF. Here the CDR3 DNA reads TGCGCCAGCAGCCAAGATGGTCCGAGGACAGATCTCTATGGCTACACCTTC.

This rearrangement joins TRBV3-1 (or the pseudogene TRBV3-2) to TRBJ1-2; TRBD1 agrees at 7 bases. Per germline, CDR1 LGHDT and CDR2 YNNKEL (reference sequence). Trimming at V came to 1 base and at J to 8 bases, leaving 4 bases not matched to a gene. This CDR3 spans 13 amino acids. The chain's CDR3 is CASSQGHRGGYTF. CDR3 DNA sequence: TGTGCCAGCAGCCAAGGTCACAGGGGAGGCTACACCTTC.

V gene TRBV11-2 combines with J gene TRBJ1-5; 7 nucleotides align to TRBD1. CDR3 length: 15 residues. Germline assignment: CDR1 SGHAT and CDR2 FQNNGV. The ends lost 5 bases at V and 1 base at J; junction bases unmatched: 5. The CDR3 nucleotides read TGTGCCAGCAGCCCAGGGGGGTACAGCAATCAGCCCCAGCATTTT. This codes for CASSPGGYSNQPQHF.